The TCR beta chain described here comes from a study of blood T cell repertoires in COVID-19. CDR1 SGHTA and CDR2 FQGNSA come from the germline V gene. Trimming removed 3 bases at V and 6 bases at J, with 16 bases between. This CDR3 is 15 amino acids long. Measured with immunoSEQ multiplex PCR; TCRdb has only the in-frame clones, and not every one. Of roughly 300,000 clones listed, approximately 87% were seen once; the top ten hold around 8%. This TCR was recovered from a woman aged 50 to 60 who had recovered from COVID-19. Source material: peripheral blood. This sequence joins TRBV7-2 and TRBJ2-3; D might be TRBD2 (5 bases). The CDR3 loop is CASSFSTSQADTQYF. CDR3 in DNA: TGTGCCAGCAGCTTTTCCACTAGTCAAGCGGATACGCAGTATTTT.